This TCR beta chain emerged from a study of T cells in Graves' hyperthyroidism and ophthalmopathy. Trimming cost V 4 bases and J 0 bases, with 19 bases left between them. Germline-derived CDR1 and CDR2 are MNHEY and SVGAGI. This CDR3 spans 17 amino acids. When ophthalmopathy did not progress within 18 months, Graves' hyperthyroidism was considered stable. Amplification of TCR beta CDR3 regions used RNA as the template. Primed by the HTBI set, a first-round RT-PCR was run on the TCR CDR3. Using its own MiXCR run on the multiplex PCR reads, TCRdb lists one record per CDR3 protein. The sample yields about 360,000 distinct CDR3 sequences, approximately 19% seen once. Points from the study as a whole: Ophthalmopathy cases were set apart from stable hyperthyroidism by a 13 V-J model.

This clonotype was counted between two and nine times. Its specificity is unknown. What was sequenced was blood. This chain joins TRBV6-5 and TRBJ2-7; D is uncertain. This receptor was obtained from a woman in her late teens or twenties with Graves' hyperthyroidism. CDR3 sequence (DNA): TGTGCCAGCAGTTCCCCTCATAACGAAAGGTTCTCCTACGAGCAGTACTTC. Protein: CASSSPHNERFSYEQYF.